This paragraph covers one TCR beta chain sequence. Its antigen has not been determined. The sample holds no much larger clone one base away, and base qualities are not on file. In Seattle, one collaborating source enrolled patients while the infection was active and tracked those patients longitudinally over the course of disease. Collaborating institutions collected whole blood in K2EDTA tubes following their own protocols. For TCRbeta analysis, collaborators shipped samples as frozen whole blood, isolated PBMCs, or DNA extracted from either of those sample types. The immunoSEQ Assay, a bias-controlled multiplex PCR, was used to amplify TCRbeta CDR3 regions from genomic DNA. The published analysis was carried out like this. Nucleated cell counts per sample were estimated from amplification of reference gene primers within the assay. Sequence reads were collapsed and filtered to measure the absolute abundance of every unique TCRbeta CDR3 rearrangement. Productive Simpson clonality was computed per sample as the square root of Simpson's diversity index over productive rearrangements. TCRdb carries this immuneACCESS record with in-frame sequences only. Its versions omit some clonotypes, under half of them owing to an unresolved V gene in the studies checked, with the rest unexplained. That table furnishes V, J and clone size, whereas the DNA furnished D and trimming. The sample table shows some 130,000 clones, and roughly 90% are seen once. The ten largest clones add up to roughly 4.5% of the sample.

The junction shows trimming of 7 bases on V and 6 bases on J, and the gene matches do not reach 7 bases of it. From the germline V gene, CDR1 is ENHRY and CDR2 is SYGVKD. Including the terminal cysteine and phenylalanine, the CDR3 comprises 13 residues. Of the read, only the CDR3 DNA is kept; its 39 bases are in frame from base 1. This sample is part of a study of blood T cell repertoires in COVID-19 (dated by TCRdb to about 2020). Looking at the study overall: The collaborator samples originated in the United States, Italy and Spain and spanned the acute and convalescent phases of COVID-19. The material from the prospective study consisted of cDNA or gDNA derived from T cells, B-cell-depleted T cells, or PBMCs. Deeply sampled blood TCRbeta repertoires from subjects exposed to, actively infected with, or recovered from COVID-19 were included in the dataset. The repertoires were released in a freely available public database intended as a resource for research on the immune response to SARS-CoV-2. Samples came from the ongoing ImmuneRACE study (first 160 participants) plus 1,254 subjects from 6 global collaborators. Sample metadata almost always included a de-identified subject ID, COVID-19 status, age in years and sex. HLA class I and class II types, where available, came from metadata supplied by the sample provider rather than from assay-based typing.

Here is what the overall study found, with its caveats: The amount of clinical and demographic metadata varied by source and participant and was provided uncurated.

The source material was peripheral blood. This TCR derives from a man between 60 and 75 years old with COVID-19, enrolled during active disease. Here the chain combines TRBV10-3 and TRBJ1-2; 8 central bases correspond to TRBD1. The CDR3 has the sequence CAITETTGDGYTF. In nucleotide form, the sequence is TGTGCCATCACCGAAACGACAGGGGATGGCTACACCTTC.